This T cell receptor (beta chain) originates from a study of T-cell reconstitution after alpha-beta-depleted transplantation in children. Broader study findings: About two months after transplant, alpha-beta T cells reportedly came from several hundred expanded graft clones. Among T cells one year after transplant, newly produced cells accounted for most counts and diversity.

Concerning this clonotype itself: The antigen remains undetermined.

Unique molecular identifiers featured in how the TCRbeta library was prepared. TCRdb reprocessed the PCR reads via MiXCR and lists one record per CDR3 protein. The sample gives more than 200,000 distinct CDR3 sequences, roughly a quarter of which show up once; 2.6% is in the top ten. V was pared by 3 bases and J by 3 bases, with 9 bases of the junction left unmatched. The V gene's germline CDR1 is LGHNA and CDR2 YNFKEQ. This CDR3 is built from 19 residues. The chain recombines TRBV4-2 with TRBJ2-3, with 16 bases matching TRBD2. The clonotype originates from a girl aged 2 to 10 with Fanconi anemia, due to receive a stem cell transplant. Here the sequenced sample was PBMCs, taken before TCRalphabeta/CD19-depleted stem cell transplant. The CDR3 here is CASSHPGTSGRARTDTQYF. CDR3 nucleotides: TGTGCCAGCAGCCACCCCGGGACTAGCGGGAGGGCCAGGACAGATACGCAGTATTTT.